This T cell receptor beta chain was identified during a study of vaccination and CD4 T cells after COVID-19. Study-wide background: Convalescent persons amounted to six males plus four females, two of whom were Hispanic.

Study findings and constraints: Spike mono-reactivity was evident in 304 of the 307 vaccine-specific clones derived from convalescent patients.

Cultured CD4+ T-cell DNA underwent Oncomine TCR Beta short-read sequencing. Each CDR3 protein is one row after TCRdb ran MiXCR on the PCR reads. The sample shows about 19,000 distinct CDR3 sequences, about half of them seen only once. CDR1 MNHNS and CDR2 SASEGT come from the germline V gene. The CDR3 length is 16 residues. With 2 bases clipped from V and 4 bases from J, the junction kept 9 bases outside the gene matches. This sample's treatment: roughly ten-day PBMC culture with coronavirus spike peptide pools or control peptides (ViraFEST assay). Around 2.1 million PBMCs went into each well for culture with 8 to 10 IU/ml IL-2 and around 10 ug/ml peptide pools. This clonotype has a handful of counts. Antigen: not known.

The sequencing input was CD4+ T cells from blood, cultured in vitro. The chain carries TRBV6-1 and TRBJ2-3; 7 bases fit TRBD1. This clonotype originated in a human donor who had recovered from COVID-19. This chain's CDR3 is CASSERGGQSPDTQYF. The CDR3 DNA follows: TGTGCCAGCAGTGAACGAGGGGGACAGTCTCCAGATACGCAGTATTTT.